This is a list of T cell receptor beta chains from one sample in a study of cytomegalovirus exposure and HLA in healthy donors. Sequencing was performed with immunoSEQ multiplex PCR; in TCRdb, only in-frame clones are kept and a portion is missing. This sample carries 120,000 to 150,000 clones, approximately 86% of them seen once, and the ten largest clones take less than 9%. Sequences were obtained from PBMCs. Receptor source: a man between 18 and 29 years old in good health and CMV-seropositive. The CDR3 runs from the conserved cysteine through the conserved F or W. D genes are given only for firm matches. Size tells how often a clone was seen (once, few, many) or the class of an expanded clone, and some rows leave it out.

V gene	J gene	clone size	D gene	CDR3 DNA	CDR3 protein
TRBV29-1	TRBJ2-1	NA	NA	TGCAGCGGGGGGGTCCAGCGGGCGAGCTCCTACAATGAGCAGTTCTTC	CSGGVQRASSYNEQFF
TRBV2	TRBJ1-4	NA	NA	TGTGCCAGCAGTGACTTTTATTCGGGGGGCGGTGAAAAACTGTTTTTT	CASSDFYSGGGEKLFF
TRBV19	TRBJ2-7	NA	TRBD2	TGTGCCAGTAGTACCCCCTTAGCGGGAACCAGCGAGCAGTACTTC	CASSTPLAGTSEQYF
TRBV27	TRBJ2-5	NA	TRBD2	TGTGCCAGCAGTCTAGGGACTAGCGGACCTATCGAAGAGACCCAGTACTTC	CASSLGTSGPIEETQYF
TRBV5-4	TRBJ2-2	NA	NA	TGTGCCAGCAGCTTTACAGGTTGGAGTGGCACCGGGGAGCTGTTTTTT	CASSFTGWSGTGELFF
TRBV27	TRBJ2-7	NA	TRBD2	TGTGCCAGCAGCAGAGCGGGACTCTTCTACGAGCAGTACTTC	CASSRAGLFYEQYF
TRBV11-2	TRBJ2-7	NA	NA	TGTGCCAGCAGCTTAGTGTCGCAGGGCTATGCCTACGAGCAGTACTTC	CASSLVSQGYAYEQYF
TRBV29-1	TRBJ2-7	NA	NA	TGCAGCGTTGTTTCAGCCTACGAGCAGTACTTC	CSVVSAYEQYF
TRBV15	TRBJ2-1	few	TRBD2	TGTGCCACCAGCCCTAGCGGGTGGTACAATGAGCAGTTCTTC	CATSPSGWYNEQFF
TRBV30	TRBJ2-7	NA	TRBD2	TGTGCCTGGAGTGTCCTAGCGGGAGGGCCCTCTTACGAGCAGTACTTC	CAWSVLAGGPSYEQYF
TRBV27	TRBJ2-1	NA	NA	TGTGCCAGCAGATCAGAGGTTAACTCCTACAATGAGCAGTTCTTC	CASRSEVNSYNEQFF
TRBV6-5	TRBJ2-5	few	TRBD2	TGTGCCAGCAGTTCCCCTAGCCGGGAGGGCCTCGAGACCCAGTACTTC	CASSSPSREGLETQYF
TRBV11-3	TRBJ2-1	NA	NA	TGTGCCAGCAGCTTATCTAGTATCAGCGCCTACAATGAGCAGTTCTTC	CASSLSSISAYNEQFF
TRBV5-1	TRBJ1-2	NA	NA	TGCGCCAGCAGCTTAGGGGAGGGTAACTATGGCTACACCTTC	CASSLGEGNYGYTF
TRBV5-1	TRBJ1-1	NA	NA	TGCGCCAGCAGCTTGGCGGGGTCGAACACTGAAGCTTTCTTT	CASSLAGSNTEAFF
TRBV19	TRBJ2-5	NA	TRBD2	TGTGCCAGTAGTATAGGACTAGCGGGAGGGTTTTCTGAGACCCAGTACTTC	CASSIGLAGGFSETQYF
TRBV6-6	TRBJ1-1	NA	NA	TGTGCCAGCAATTCGGGGGACACTGAAGCTTTCTTT	CASNSGDTEAFF
TRBV21-1	TRBJ2-7	NA	NA	TGTGCCAGCAGCAAGGGGCCCTACGAGCAGTACTTC	CASSKGPYEQYF
TRBV18	TRBJ1-5	NA	NA	TGTGCCAGCTCACCTGGGGCGTATAGCAATCAGCCCCAGCATTTT	CASSPGAYSNQPQHF
TRBV4-1	TRBJ2-1	NA	TRBD2	TGCGCCAGCAGCCAAGATAGAGGACTAGCGGCCTACAATGAGCAGTTCTTC	CASSQDRGLAAYNEQFF
TRBV4-1	TRBJ2-7	NA	TRBD2	TGCGCCAGCAGCCAAGGAGGGACTAGCGGATACGAGCAGTACTTC	CASSQGGTSGYEQYF
TRBV2	TRBJ2-2	NA	NA	TGTGCCAGCAGTGAACTGAGCCCTTCCGGCACCGGGGAGCTGTTTTTT	CASSELSPSGTGELFF
TRBV2	TRBJ2-7	NA	TRBD2	TGTGCCAGCACTGAAGGTCTAGCGGGAGTTATGAAGCAGTACTTC	CASTEGLAGVMKQYF
TRBV27	TRBJ2-7	few	TRBD2	TGTGCCAGCAGTTTATCGGGACTATCCTACGAGCAGTACTTC	CASSLSGLSYEQYF
TRBV7-2	TRBJ1-2	NA	NA	TGTGCCAGCAGCTTAGGGGTGACAGTGAGTGGCTACACCTTC	CASSLGVTVSGYTF
TRBV6-4	TRBJ2-3	NA	TRBD2	TGTGCCAGCAGTGAGACTAGCGCTCTCACAGATACGCAGTATTTT	CASSETSALTDTQYF
TRBV7-8	TRBJ2-3	NA	TRBD2	TGTGCCAGCAGCTTAATGAGCGGGGGGGCCGAAGATACGCAGTATTTT	CASSLMSGGAEDTQYF
TRBV7-3	TRBJ2-1	once	TRBD2	TGTGCCAGCAGCGTTCTCCCGGGACTAGCGGGAGGGGATGAGCAGTTCTTC	CASSVLPGLAGGDEQFF
TRBV11-1	TRBJ2-7	once	TRBD1	TGTGCCAGCAGCCTGGTCGGGACAGGGGGTACCGGGGTCTACGAGCAGTACTTC	CASSLVGTGGTGVYEQYF
TRBV9	TRBJ1-1	once	NA	TGTGCCAGCAGCGTAGATTGGCAAATGAACACTGAAGCTTTCTTT	CASSVDWQMNTEAFF
TRBV27	TRBJ2-7	NA	NA	TGTGCCAGCAGAATTAGGGGGGGACGAAACATGGCCGCCCTCTCGTCCTACGAGCAGTACTTC	CASRIRGGRNMAALSSYEQYF
TRBV5-6	TRBJ2-4	NA	NA	TGTGCCAGCAGCCCGCAACTAGCCAAAAACATTCAGTACTTC	CASSPQLAKNIQYF
TRBV10-2	TRBJ1-3	NA	NA	TGCGCCAGCAGTGCAGCGAGCTCTGGAAACACCATATATTTT	CASSAASSGNTIYF
TRBV29-1	TRBJ2-7	NA	TRBD1	TGCAGCGTTCGACAGGGACCATACGAGCAGTACTTC	CSVRQGPYEQYF
TRBV9	TRBJ2-2	NA	NA	TGTGCCAGCAGCGTAGTAGCTCTCACCGGGGAGCTGTTTTTT	CASSVVALTGELFF
TRBV11-3	TRBJ1-1	NA	NA	TGTGCCAGCAGCCCAGGGACGGGAGACACTGAAGCTTTCTTT	CASSPGTGDTEAFF
TRBV7-7	TRBJ2-3	NA	TRBD2	TGTGCTAGCAGCTTAGCGAGCGGGAGGGCCGGAGATACGCAGTATTTT	CASSLASGRAGDTQYF
TRBV10-3	TRBJ2-7	once	TRBD1	TGTGCCATCCGACAGGGGGCCAAGAACGAGCAGTACTTC	CAIRQGAKNEQYF
TRBV2	TRBJ1-1	NA	NA	TGTGCCAGCAGTGATGCGGTGGGCACTGAAGCTTTCTTT	CASSDAVGTEAFF
TRBV7-8	TRBJ2-7	NA	TRBD2	TGTGCCAGCAGCTCCCGGTGGACTAGCGGGAAAACCTACGAGCAGTACTTC	CASSSRWTSGKTYEQYF
TRBV7-8	TRBJ1-3	NA	NA	TGTGCCAGCAGCTTGGATGGGGGCAGCTCTGGAAACACCATATATTTT	CASSLDGGSSGNTIYF
TRBV2	TRBJ2-2	once	TRBD2	TGTGCCAGCAGTGCCTCGGTCGACCTAGCGGAGAACACCGGGGAGCTGTTTTTT	CASSASVDLAENTGELFF
TRBV14	TRBJ1-2	once	TRBD1	TGTGCCAGCAGGGGGGACAGGAACTATGGCTACACCTTC	CASRGDRNYGYTF
TRBV19	TRBJ1-3	NA	NA	TGTGCCAGTAGTCGATACCCCGGGACAACTGGAAACACCATATATTTT	CASSRYPGTTGNTIYF
TRBV7-2	TRBJ2-5	NA	TRBD2	TGTGCCAGCAGCACTCAAGCGGGGGCGGGAGAGACCCAGTACTTC	CASSTQAGAGETQYF
TRBV6-6	TRBJ2-5	NA	TRBD2	TGTGCCAGCAGTTGGCGGGGGGAAGAGACCCAGTACTTC	CASSWRGEETQYF
TRBV5-6	TRBJ2-7	NA	TRBD1	TGTGCCAGCAGCTTTTGGGGGACAGGGTCGAGCTCCTACGAGCAGTACTTC	CASSFWGTGSSSYEQYF
TRBV11-3	TRBJ1-1	once	TRBD1	TGTGCCAGCAGCCCGGACAGGGACACTGAAGCTTTCTTT	CASSPDRDTEAFF
TRBV23-1	TRBJ2-3	NA	TRBD2	TGCGCCAGCAGTCATGAAGGGACTAGCCCACCTTCCACAGATACGCAGTATTTT	CASSHEGTSPPSTDTQYF
TRBV19	TRBJ1-3	NA	NA	TGTGCCAGTAGTCCACTCCAAGGGGTCAGCTCTGGAAACACCATATATTTT	CASSPLQGVSSGNTIYF
TRBV30	TRBJ2-7	once	NA	TGTGCCTGGAGTCGGGCGGGTTCCTACGAGCAGTACTTC	CAWSRAGSYEQYF
TRBV28	TRBJ2-5	NA	NA	TGTGCCAGCGCCACAGGGCTATTCCAAGAGACCCAGTACTTC	CASATGLFQETQYF
TRBV30	TRBJ1-2	few	NA	TGTGCCTGCTTCGTGTGGAGGGGCACCTATGGCTACACCTTC	CACFVWRGTYGYTF
TRBV21-1	TRBJ1-1	NA	NA	TGTGCCAGCAGCAAAGCGGGCGAAAGGGGATCATCTTTCTTT	CASSKAGERGSSFF
TRBV6-5	TRBJ2-7	NA	NA	TGTGCCAGCAGCCAGGAGGGGGCGAGCTCCTACGAGCAGTACTTC	CASSQEGASSYEQYF
TRBV28	TRBJ2-7	few	NA	TGTGCCGCAGGATCTTACAATACAGGGTCCTACGAGCAGTACTTC	CAAGSYNTGSYEQYF
TRBV5-1	TRBJ2-1	NA	NA	TGCGCCAGCAGCGTGCCTATAAGCAATGAGCAGTTCTTC	CASSVPISNEQFF
TRBV27	TRBJ2-2	NA	TRBD2	TGTGCCAGCAGTTTACCCTCTTCTAGCGGGAGAAGGACCGGGGAGCTGTTTTTT	CASSLPSSSGRRTGELFF
TRBV6-4	TRBJ2-2	few	TRBD2	TGTGCCAGCAGGGACCATAGCGGGAGTAAAACCGGGGAGCTGTTTTTT	CASRDHSGSKTGELFF
TRBV5-6	TRBJ2-2	NA	TRBD2	TGTGCCAGCAGCATTGGACTAGCGGGAGGGGAGCTGTTTTTT	CASSIGLAGGELFF